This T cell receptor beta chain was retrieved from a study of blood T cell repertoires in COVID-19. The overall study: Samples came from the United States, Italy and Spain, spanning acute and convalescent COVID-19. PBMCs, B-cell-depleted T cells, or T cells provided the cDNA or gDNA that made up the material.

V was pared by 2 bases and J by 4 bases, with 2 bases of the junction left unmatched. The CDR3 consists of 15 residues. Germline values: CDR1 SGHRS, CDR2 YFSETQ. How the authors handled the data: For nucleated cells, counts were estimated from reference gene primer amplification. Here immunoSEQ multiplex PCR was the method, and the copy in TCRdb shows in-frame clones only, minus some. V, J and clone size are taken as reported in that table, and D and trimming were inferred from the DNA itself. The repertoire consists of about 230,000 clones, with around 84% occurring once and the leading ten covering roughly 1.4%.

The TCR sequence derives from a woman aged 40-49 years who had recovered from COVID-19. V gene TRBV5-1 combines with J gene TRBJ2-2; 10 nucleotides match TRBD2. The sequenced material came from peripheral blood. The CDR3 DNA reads TGCGCCAGCAGCTTTGCTAGCGGGGGCACCGGGGAGCTGTTTTTT. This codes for CASSFASGGTGELFF.